These 10 T cell receptor beta chains were all obtained from the same sample, sequenced in a study of control samples from healthy donors and cancer patients (dated by TCRdb to 2018 to 2021). Receptors were amplified or captured by the immunoSEQ multiplex PCR assay. TCRdb stores this immuneACCESS table with in-frame sequences only. Part of the clones is absent; in the studies checked, under half of the shortfall reflects unresolved V genes, and no reason is known for the rest. The table for this sample lists over 150,000 clones; about 94% of them were counted only once. The top ten hold 4.5% to 6% of the sample. Specimen: blood. The receptors shown here come from a man aged 35 to 55 in good health.

A single count supports this clone. The gene calls are TRBV18 and TRBJ1-6; D may be TRBD1 (6 bases). Trimming pared 3 bases from V and 7 bases from J, leaving 16 bases between. The CDR3 totals 16 residues. Germline loops: CDR1 KGHSH, CDR2 LQKENI. The CDR3, as DNA: TGTGCCAGCTCACCCGGGACATCGTCTCCCAATTCACCCCTCCACTTT. Its translation is CASSPGTSSPNSPLHF. The full variable domain, in which reference TRBV18 and TRBJ1-6 provide the parts outside the CDR3, is NAGVMQNPRHLVRRRGQEARLRCSPMKGHSHVYWYRQLPEEGLKFMVYLQKENIIDESGMPKERFSAEFPKEGPSILRIQQVVRGDSAAYFCASSPGTSSPNSPLHFGNGTRLTVT.

This rearrangement joins TRBV11-2 to TRBJ1-4; TRBD1 agrees at 8 bases. Germline V gene sequence: CDR1 SGHAT, CDR2 FQNNGV. The junction had 9 bases not matched to a gene; V was cut back by 2 bases and J by 7 bases. CDR3 size: 16 residues. The CDR3 region is CASSLKRQGLGEKLFF. The CDR3 nucleotides read TGTGCCAGCAGCTTAAAAAGACAGGGGTTAGGTGAAAAACTGTTTTTT.

This chain links TRBV9 with TRBJ1-2, with a weak D call TRBD1 (5 bases). The CDR3 length is 14 residues. Trimming removed 0 bases from V and 4 bases from J, with 10 bases in between. The germline gives CDR1 SGDLS, CDR2 YYNGEE. The CDR3 coding sequence is TGTGCCAGCAGCGTAGGTGACAGCACCTATGGCTACACCTTC. Amino acid sequence: CASSVGDSTYGYTF.

The chain is built from TRBV3-1 (or the pseudogene TRBV3-2) and TRBJ1-4; possibly TRBD1 for D (5 bases). V was trimmed by 1 base and J by 2 bases, leaving 11 bases between them. CDR1 and CDR2 (germline): LGHDT, YNNKEL (reference sequence). The CDR3 is 16 amino acids. CDR3 sequence (DNA): TGTGCCAGCAGCCAAGGAGCCGGGACTACTAATGAAAAACTGTTTTTT. Protein sequence: CASSQGAGTTNEKLFF.

The CDR3 DNA sequence: TGTGCCAGCAGTTTTACGACAGTATCGAATCAGCCCCAGCATTTT. Its translation: CASSFTTVSNQPQHF. The V call is TRBV7-2, the J call TRBJ1-5, with D possibly matching TRBD1 (5 bases). V gave up 6 bases and J gave up 4 bases, with 16 bases separating them. The germline gives CDR1 SGHTA, CDR2 FQGNSA. The CDR3 is 15 residues long.

The chain joins TRBV6-2 or TRBV6-3 to TRBJ1-2; no reliable D call. CDR3 length: 16 amino acids. Germline loops: CDR1 MNHEY, CDR2 SVGEGT. The V end was cut by 0 bases, the J end by 0 bases, with 11 bases between. This CDR3 is CASSYSMDVPNYGYTF. The DNA of the CDR3 is TGTGCCAGCAGTTACTCGATGGATGTTCCTAACTATGGCTACACCTTC.

In regard to this clone: Additional DNA sequences in this sample encode the identical CDR3. This chain joins TRBV5-1 and TRBJ2-2; 9 nucleotides align to TRBD1. The CDR3 covers 15 residues. Germline CDR1 SGHRS, CDR2 YFSETQ. V lost 4 bases, J lost 2 bases, and 3 bases stayed unmatched. CDR3 nucleotides: TGCGCCAGCAGCCCGGGACAGGGTAACACCGGGGAGCTGTTTTTT. As protein: CASSPGQGNTGELFF.

V and J are TRBV5-6 and TRBJ1-1; D is uncertain. The germline V gene has CDR1 SGHDT and CDR2 YYEEEE. Between the trimmed V and J ends, which lost 5 bases and 14 bases, there was a span of 25 bases. The CDR3 extends over 14 amino acids. The CDR3: CASRHLEEGDKVFF. CDR3 in DNA: TGTGCCAGCAGGCACTTGGAGGAGGGAGATAAAGTGTTCTTT.

The V call is TRBV12-3 or TRBV12-4, the J call TRBJ2-5; D unresolved. Trimming took 5 bases from V and 7 from J, leaving 8 bases between them. The CDR3 is made up of 11 amino acids. CDR3 region: CASSLKGTQYF. CDR3 DNA sequence: TGTGCCAGCAGTCTGAAGGGGACCCAGTACTTC.

The CDR3 region has the DNA TGTGCCAGCACCCTACAGTTACGGGCCACTGAAGCTTTCTTT. Protein product: CASTLQLRATEAFF. The J gene is TRBJ1-1, the V gene TRBV5-8; D ambiguous. Trimming shortened V by 6 bases and J by 4 bases, and 16 bases separated the two germline ends. Germline V CDR1 and CDR2: SGHTS, YDEGEE. CDR3 length equals 14 residues.